This section outlines one TCR beta chain sequence together with its context. This specimen comes from a study of T-cell reconstitution after alpha-beta-depleted transplantation in children. Unique molecular identifiers were built into the TCRbeta library. TCRdb re-called the PCR reads with MiXCR, one entry per CDR3 protein. The table lists roughly 590,000 distinct CDR3 sequences, 15% to 20% of them singletons. CDR3 length: 15 residues. In germline, CDR1 is SQVTM, CDR2 ANQGSEA. The junction had 11 bases not matched to a gene; V was cut back by 3 bases and J by 13 bases. Sequencing used PBMCs from the stem cell graft donor, obtained from the stem cell graft. This clonotype was obtained from a human donor who donated a stem cell graft to a child with acute myeloid leukemia. V usage is TRBV29-1 and J usage is TRBJ2-3; 15 nucleotides align to TRBD2. As DNA, the CDR3 is TGCAGCGTTGATAGAGGACTAGCGGGGGGGCAGGGGAAGTATTTT. Its protein product is CSVDRGLAGGQGKYF.